This T cell receptor beta chain was profiled in a study of blood T cell repertoires in COVID-19 (dated by TCRdb to the early 2020s). Some background on the complete study: Samples covering the acute and convalescent phases of COVID-19 were provided by collaborators in the United States, Italy and Spain. The material from the prospective study consisted of cDNA or gDNA derived from T cells, B-cell-depleted T cells, or PBMCs. Deeply sampled blood TCRbeta repertoires from subjects exposed to, actively infected with, or recovered from COVID-19 were included in the dataset. A freely available public database, intended as a resource for researchers studying the immune response to SARS-CoV-2, is where the repertoires were released. Samples were obtained from the ongoing ImmuneRACE study (first 160 participants) and from 950 to 1,500 subjects provided by 6 global collaborators. Sample metadata almost always included a de-identified subject ID, COVID-19 status, age in years and sex. Where available, HLA class I and class II types were taken from metadata supplied by the sample provider and were not determined by assay-based typing. On the study overall, not on this receptor specifically: The quantity of clinical and demographic metadata differed by source and by participant and was supplied without curation.

The immunoSEQ Assay, a bias-controlled multiplex PCR, was used to amplify TCRbeta CDR3 regions from genomic DNA. Concerning the study's data processing: The number of nucleated cells in each sample was estimated by amplification of reference gene primers within the assay. To quantify the absolute abundance of each unique TCRbeta CDR3 rearrangement, sequence reads were collapsed and filtered. For each sample, productive Simpson clonality was calculated as the square root of Simpson's diversity index across productive rearrangements. In its TCRdb copy, this immuneACCESS table keeps in-frame sequences only and misses some clones. Where compared with another copy, unresolved V genes explain less than half of these, and the others have no known cause. D and trimming come from the DNA, and the V and J calls and clone size come from that table. The sample contains 95,000 to 150,000 clones, around 82% of them found a single time. About 17% of the sample rests with the top ten.

In Seattle, one collaborating source enrolled patients while the infection was active and tracked those patients longitudinally over the course of disease. Collaborating institutions collected whole blood in K2EDTA tubes following their own protocols. For TCRbeta analysis, collaborators shipped samples as frozen whole blood, isolated PBMCs, or DNA extracted from either of those sample types. Details on this clone: Its antigen has not been determined. No base quality information exists; no much larger clone differs at one position.

The CDR3 goes from the cysteine to the phenylalanine over 15 residues. The read is trimmed to its CDR3 DNA, 45 bases read in frame from base 1. The sequence derives from a man aged 25-40 years with COVID-19, enrolled during active disease. The rearrangement joined TRBV12-1 to TRBJ2-3; the D call TRBD2 from the table was never checked on the DNA. TRBV12-1 constitutes a pseudogene. The material sequenced was peripheral blood. The nucleotide sequence is TGTGCCAGCAGCTTCGTAGTCCCATGGTCAGATACGCAGTATTTT. It is translated as CASSFVVPWSDTQYF.